The clone carrying this T cell receptor (beta chain) was counted only a few times. Antigen: not known. There are 14 residues in the CDR3. In germline, CDR1 is LGHDT, CDR2 YNNKEL (reference sequence). Trimming cost V 4 bases and J 3 bases, with 10 bases left between them. The sample originates from a study of T cells after yellow fever vaccination. Findings of the study overall: Abundant clonotypes (contaminants from the bulk population) could be present in FACS-sorted repertoires. Reappearance after the booster was seen for most primary-vaccination clones, at 95% to 96% CD4 and around 90% CD8. There was a small share of clonotypes that showed up in both the CD4 and CD8 compartments.

The authors made TCR cDNA by 5'RACE template switching, adding a universal primer site and UMIs. TCRdb re-called the 5' RACE reads with MiXCR, one entry per CDR3 protein. This table holds hundreds of thousands of distinct CDR3 sequences, just over 20% found once. This chain uses TRBV3-1 with TRBJ2-1, with a tentative D call TRBD2 (6 bases). The sample in question was PBMCs, obtained approximately 22 days after the first yellow fever vaccination. The receptor was isolated from a man aged 18 to 29 who received the YFV17D yellow fever vaccine. CDR3 nucleotides: TGTGCCAGCAGCCCACCGGGGGACTACAATGAGCAGTTCTTC. Encoded protein: CASSPPGDYNEQFF.